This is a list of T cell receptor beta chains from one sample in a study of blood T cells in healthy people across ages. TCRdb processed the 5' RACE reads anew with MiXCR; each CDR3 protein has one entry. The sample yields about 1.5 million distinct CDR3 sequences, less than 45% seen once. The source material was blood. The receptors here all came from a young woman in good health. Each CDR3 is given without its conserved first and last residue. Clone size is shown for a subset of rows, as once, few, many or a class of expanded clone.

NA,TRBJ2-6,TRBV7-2,ASSLGTARSGANVLT
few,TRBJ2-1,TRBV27,ASSILLRGAYNEQF
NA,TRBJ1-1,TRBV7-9,ASIPGGGTEAF
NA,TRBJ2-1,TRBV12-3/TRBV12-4,ASSPGGGYNEQF
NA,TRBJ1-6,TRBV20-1,SARRRGNSPLH
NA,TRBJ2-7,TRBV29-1,SVVGIFGYEQY
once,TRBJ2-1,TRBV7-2,ASTVAGYNEQF
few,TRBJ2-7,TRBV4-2,ASSQDKEVVEQY
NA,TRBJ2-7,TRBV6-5,ASRQFEGPEQY
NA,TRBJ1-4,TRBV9,ASSTGPTNEKLF
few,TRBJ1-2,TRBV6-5,ASRSQGFNYGYT
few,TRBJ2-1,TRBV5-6,ASSWTGLSANEQF
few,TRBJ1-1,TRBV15,ATSRRGSLNTEAF
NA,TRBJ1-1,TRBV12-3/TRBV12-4,ASTLANGVTNTEAF
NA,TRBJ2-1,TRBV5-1,ASSLGGREYNEQF
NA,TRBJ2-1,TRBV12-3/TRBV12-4,ASSLGPSAAYNEQF
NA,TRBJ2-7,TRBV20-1,MGRNPYEQY
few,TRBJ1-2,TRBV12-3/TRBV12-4,ASSFGQAASYT
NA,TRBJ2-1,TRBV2,ASMGTSGNNEQF
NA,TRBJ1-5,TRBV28,ASGPRQRIPNQPQH
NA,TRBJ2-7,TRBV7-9,ASSLRGGRGIHSYEQY
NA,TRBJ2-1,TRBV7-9,AGPGTDPYNEQF
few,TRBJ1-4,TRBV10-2,ASSVVGESTNEKLF
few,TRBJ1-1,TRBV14,ASSQDLAGKAF
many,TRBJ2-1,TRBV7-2,ASSFSGGFYNEQF
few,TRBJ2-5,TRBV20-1,SARETGSLREQY
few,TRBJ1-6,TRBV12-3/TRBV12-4,ASSDRTGFRSYNSPLH
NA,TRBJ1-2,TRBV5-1,ASSLSRSTDYGYT
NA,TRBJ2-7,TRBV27,ASSSGRDRRYEQY
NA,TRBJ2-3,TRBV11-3,ASSRLEADTQY
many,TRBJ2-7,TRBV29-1,SVEGTGEHRRHVQY
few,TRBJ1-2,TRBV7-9,ASSLWEAGIYYGYT
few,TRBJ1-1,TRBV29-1,SVEKGPPNTEAF
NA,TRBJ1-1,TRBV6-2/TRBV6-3,ASCIGGKEAF
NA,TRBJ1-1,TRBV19,ASRYAGSEAF
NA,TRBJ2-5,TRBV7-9,ASSSERGKTQY
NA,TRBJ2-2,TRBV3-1,ASSQVPYRRQNTGELF
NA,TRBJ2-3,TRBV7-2,ASSLTSGKKTQY
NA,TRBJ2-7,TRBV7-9,AIATAPSSYEQY
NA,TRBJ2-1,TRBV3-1,AGSQVTGQVNEQF
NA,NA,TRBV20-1,SAQTRGQGDQETQY
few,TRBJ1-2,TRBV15,ATSRDRANYGYT
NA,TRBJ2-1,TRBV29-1,SVGTSGINEQF
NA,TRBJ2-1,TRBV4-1,ASSHMMQGVSYNEQF
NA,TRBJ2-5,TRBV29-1,SVERDSGIQETQY
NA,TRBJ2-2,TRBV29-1,SVERANTEELF
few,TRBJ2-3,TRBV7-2,ASSAHLAPYTDTQY
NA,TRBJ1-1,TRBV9,ASSPQQDTEAF
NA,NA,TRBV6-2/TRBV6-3,ASARSGSYYNEQY
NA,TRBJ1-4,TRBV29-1,SVEEGAQTNEKLF
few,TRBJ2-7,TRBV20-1,SARDRGQVSYEQY
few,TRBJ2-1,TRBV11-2,ASSWTGRKF
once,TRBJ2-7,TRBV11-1,ASSWGRSSYNEQY
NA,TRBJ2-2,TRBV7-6,ASSLAATSNTGELF
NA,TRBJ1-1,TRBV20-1,SARGRGVTEAF
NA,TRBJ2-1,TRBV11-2,ASSFRGVEQF
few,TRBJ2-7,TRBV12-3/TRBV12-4,ASSRLGNYEQY
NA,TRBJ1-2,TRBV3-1,ASSRASGSTAYGYT
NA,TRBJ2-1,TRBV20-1,SARAGAVYNEQF